Below, 13 T cell receptor beta chains from the same sample are listed, as sequenced in a study of T cells in Graves' hyperthyroidism and ophthalmopathy. TCR beta CDR3 regions were amplified from RNA transcripts. First-round RT-PCR targeting the TCR CDR3 was performed with the HTBI primer set. One entry per CDR3 protein, called by TCRdb with MiXCR from the multiplex PCR reads. The data hold 490,000 or so distinct CDR3 sequences, with less than 20% observed a single time. The source material was blood. The source of these receptors is a man aged 40-49 years with Graves' ophthalmopathy.

J is TRBJ2-2 and V is TRBV24-1; weak D call: TRBD1 (5 bases). Germline CDR1 is KGHDR and CDR2 is SFDVKD. There are 14 residues in the CDR3. With 6 bases removed from V and 7 bases from J, the gap between germline ends came to 14 bases. CDR3 sequence: CATSKGQFNGELFF. CDR3 DNA sequence: TGTGCCACCAGTAAGGGGCAGTTTAACGGGGAGCTGTTTTTT.

V is TRBV30 and J is TRBJ2-7; 10 positions match TRBD1. The CDR3 sequence is 16 residues long. V shed 3 bases, J shed 6 bases, and the junction held 14 bases outside the gene matches. Germline-derived CDR1 and CDR2 are GTSNPN and SVGIG (reference sequence). The CDR3 loop is CAWRATGTGVSGEQYF. The CDR3 nucleotides read TGTGCCTGGAGGGCAACCGGGACAGGGGTGTCGGGCGAGCAGTACTTC.

This CDR3 reads CASSIDQGQGSQPQHF. Written as DNA, the CDR3 is TGTGCCAGTAGTATAGATCAAGGCCAGGGTAGTCAGCCCCAGCATTTT. The chain carries TRBV19 and TRBJ1-5; TRBD1 is a possible D gene (5 bases). Trimming stripped 0 bases from V and 6 bases from J, with 15 bases between. In germline, CDR1 is LNHDA, CDR2 SQIVND (reference sequence). The CDR3 has 16 residues.

There are many counts of this clonotype. The V gene is TRBV4-1, the J gene TRBJ2-3; 15 bases are shared with TRBD2. V lost 2 bases, J lost 0 bases, and 12 bases stayed unmatched. The length of the CDR3 is 21 residues. Germline-derived CDR1 and CDR2 are MGHRA and YSYEKL. The DNA of the CDR3 is TGCGCCAGCAGCCAACCCGGACTAGCGGGGGGGCCCAGTCCTAGCACAGATACGCAGTATTTT. Amino acids: CASSQPGLAGGPSPSTDTQYF.

The V call is TRBV7-9, the J call TRBJ2-3; 10 positions match TRBD1. CDR3 size: 15 residues. The V gene's germline CDR1 is SEHNR and CDR2 FQNEAQ (reference sequence). V was pared by 5 bases and J by 3 bases, with 5 bases of the junction left unmatched. The CDR3 coding sequence is TGTGCCAGCAGCCTCTGGACAGGGGGGACAGATACGCAGTATTTT. It specifies CASSLWTGGTDTQYF. Variable domain in full (rest from reference TRBV7-9 and TRBJ2-3): DTGVSQNPRHKITKRGQNVTFRCDPISEHNRLYWYRQTLGQGPEFLTYFQNEAQLEKSRLLSDRFSAERPKGSFSTLEIQRTEQGDSAMYLCASSLWTGGTDTQYFGPGTRLTVL.

The chain employs TRBV2 and TRBJ1-1; weak D call: TRBD1 (6 bases). Germline V gene sequence: CDR1 SNHLY, CDR2 FYNNEI. The CDR3 has 14 residues. The germline V and J ends were trimmed by 4 bases and 1 base, with 10 bases remaining between them. Here the CDR3 DNA reads TGTGCCAGCAGTGGGAGGACAGCGAACACTGAAGCTTTCTTT. It encodes CASSGRTANTEAFF.

The V gene is TRBV5-1, the J gene TRBJ1-3; 8 nucleotides agree with TRBD1. Germline V gene data show CDR1 as SGHRS and CDR2 as YFSETQ. With V trimmed by 6 bases and J by 0 bases, 8 bases remained unmatched. The CDR3 runs 16 residues. CDR3 bases: TGCGCCAGCAAGACAGGGGAGGCGGCCTCTGGAAACACCATATATTTT. The encoded protein is CASKTGEAASGNTIYF.

This clonotype has just a few counts. This chain joins TRBV5-6 and TRBJ2-7; 7 bases match TRBD1. V shed 4 bases and J 2 bases; nucleotides not matched to a gene: 15. Germline-derived CDR1 and CDR2 are SGHDT and YYEEEE. This CDR3 contains 17 residues. In DNA, the CDR3 is TGTGCCAGCAGCCCCTCCTCCTCCGGGACAGAGGCCTACGAGCAGTACTTC. Amino acids: CASSPSSSGTEAYEQYF.

V is TRBV28 and J is TRBJ1-5; D gene unclear. There are 14 residues in the CDR3. Germline CDR1 and CDR2: MDHEN and SYDVKM. V lost 7 bases, J lost 4 bases, and 14 bases lay in between. This CDR3 reads CASTITQQNQPQHF. The CDR3 nucleotides are TGTGCCAGCACCATTACGCAACAGAATCAGCCCCAGCATTTT. The full variable domain, its missing parts supplied by reference TRBV28 and TRBJ1-5, is DVKVTQSSRYLVKRTGEKVFLECVQDMDHENMFWYRQDPGLGLRLIYFSYDVKMKEKGDIPEGYSVSREKKERFSLILESASTNQTSMYLCASTITQQNQPQHFGDGTRLSIL.

This sequence joins TRBV6-5 and TRBJ1-2; TRBD1 is a possible D gene (6 bases). The CDR3 has 14 amino acids. The V gene's germline CDR1 is MNHEY and CDR2 SVGAGI. Trimming stripped 5 bases from V and 4 bases from J, with 14 bases between. The CDR3 protein is CASSNETGIYGYTF. DNA for the CDR3: TGTGCCAGCAGTAACGAGACAGGAATCTATGGCTACACCTTC.

This clonotype was seen only a few times. This chain connects TRBV3-1 to TRBJ2-1; no firm D call. Germline V gene lookup returns CDR1 LGHDT and CDR2 YNNKEL (reference sequence). V was pared by 1 base and J by 8 bases, with 15 bases between. The CDR3 sequence is 15 residues long. The CDR3 here is CASSQGTARGDEQFF. The CDR3 DNA is TGTGCCAGCAGCCAAGGAACAGCGAGAGGTGATGAGCAGTTCTTC.

Ten or more counts support this clonotype. The CDR3: CASTPQLAGGDNEQFF. The CDR3 bases are TGTGCCAGCACCCCGCAGCTAGCGGGGGGTGACAATGAGCAGTTCTTC. This rearrangement joins TRBV2 to TRBJ2-1, with TRBD2 matching 11 bases. The V gene's germline CDR1 is SNHLY and CDR2 FYNNEI. Trimming cost V 7 bases and J 5 bases; bases outside gene matches: 10. CDR3 size: 16 residues.

The chain carries TRBV10-3 and TRBJ2-3; possibly TRBD1 or TRBD2 for D (5 bases each). The V and J ends lost 3 bases and 5 bases respectively, with 18 bases between them. The CDR3 consists of 16 residues. Germline lookup yields CDR1 ENHRY and CDR2 SYGVKD. The CDR3 reads CAISDPKGRMVDTQYF. In nucleotides, the CDR3 is TGTGCCATCAGTGACCCAAAGGGACGTATGGTAGATACGCAGTATTTT.